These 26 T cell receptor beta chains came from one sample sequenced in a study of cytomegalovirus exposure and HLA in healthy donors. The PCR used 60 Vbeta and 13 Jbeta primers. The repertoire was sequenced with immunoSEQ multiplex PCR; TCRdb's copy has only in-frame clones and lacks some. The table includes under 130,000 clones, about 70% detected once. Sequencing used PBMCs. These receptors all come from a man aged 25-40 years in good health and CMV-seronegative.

The CDR3 region has the DNA TGTGCCAGCAGCTTGAACGCGGGACTCCCCCAGCAGTACTTC. Protein sequence: CASSLNAGLPQQYF. The chain joins TRBV11-1 to TRBJ2-7; maybe TRBD2 (6 bases). The germline CDR1 and CDR2 sequences are SGHAT and FQDESV (reference sequence). Trimming left V 3 bases short and J 8 bases short, with 17 bases between. The CDR3 has 14 residues.

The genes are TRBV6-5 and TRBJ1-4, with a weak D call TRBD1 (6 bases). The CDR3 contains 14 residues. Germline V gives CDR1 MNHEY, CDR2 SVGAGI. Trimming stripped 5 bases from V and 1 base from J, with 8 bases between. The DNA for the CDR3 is TGTGCCAGCAGTGAACAGGGAACTAATGAAAAACTGTTTTTT. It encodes CASSEQGTNEKLFF.

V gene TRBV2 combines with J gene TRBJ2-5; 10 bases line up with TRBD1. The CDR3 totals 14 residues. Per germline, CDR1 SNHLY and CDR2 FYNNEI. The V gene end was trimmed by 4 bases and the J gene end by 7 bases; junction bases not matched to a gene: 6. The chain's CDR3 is CASSGQGAGGTQYF. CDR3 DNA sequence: TGTGCCAGCAGTGGACAGGGGGCTGGGGGGACCCAGTACTTC. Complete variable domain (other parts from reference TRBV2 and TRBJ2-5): EPEVTQTPSHQVTQMGQEVILRCVPISNHLYFYWYRQILGQKVEFLVSFYNNEISEKSEIFDDQFSVERPDGSNFTLKIRSTKLEDSAMYFCASSGQGAGGTQYFGPGTRLLVL.

CDR3: CATSTSGQGAPTEAFF. In DNA, the CDR3 is TGTGCCACCAGCACATCGGGACAGGGGGCGCCCACTGAAGCTTTCTTT. V and J are TRBV15 and TRBJ1-1, with 12 nucleotides matching TRBD1. Trimming at V came to 4 bases and at J to 4 bases, leaving 7 bases not matched to a gene. Germline V lookup: CDR1 LNHNV, CDR2 YYDKDF (reference sequence). There are 16 residues in the CDR3.

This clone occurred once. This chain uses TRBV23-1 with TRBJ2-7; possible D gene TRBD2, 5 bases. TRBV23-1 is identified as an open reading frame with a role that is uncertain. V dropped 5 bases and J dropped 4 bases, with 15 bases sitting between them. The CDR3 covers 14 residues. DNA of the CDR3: TGCGCCAGCAGTAGCGGCCAAGGGATTTACGAGCAGTACTTC. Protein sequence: CASSSGQGIYEQYF.

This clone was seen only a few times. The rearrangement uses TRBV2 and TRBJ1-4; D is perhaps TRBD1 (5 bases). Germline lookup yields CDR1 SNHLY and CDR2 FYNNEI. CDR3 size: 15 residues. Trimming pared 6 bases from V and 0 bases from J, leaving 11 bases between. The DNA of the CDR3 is TGTGCCAGCAGCTTCCGACAGACAACTAATGAAAAACTGTTTTTT. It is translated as CASSFRQTTNEKLFF.

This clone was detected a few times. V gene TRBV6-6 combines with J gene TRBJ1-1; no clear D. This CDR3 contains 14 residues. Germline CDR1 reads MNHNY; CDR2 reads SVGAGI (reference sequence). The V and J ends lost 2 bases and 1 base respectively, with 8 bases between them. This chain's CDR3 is CASSYRSGNTEAFF. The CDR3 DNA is TGTGCCAGCAGTTACAGGTCGGGGAACACTGAAGCTTTCTTT.

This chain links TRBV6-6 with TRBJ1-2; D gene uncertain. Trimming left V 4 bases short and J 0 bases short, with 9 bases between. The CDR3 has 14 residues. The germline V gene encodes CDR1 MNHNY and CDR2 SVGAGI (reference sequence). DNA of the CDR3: TGTGCCAGCAGTTCCGGGTCAGCTAACTATGGCTACACCTTC. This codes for CASSSGSANYGYTF.

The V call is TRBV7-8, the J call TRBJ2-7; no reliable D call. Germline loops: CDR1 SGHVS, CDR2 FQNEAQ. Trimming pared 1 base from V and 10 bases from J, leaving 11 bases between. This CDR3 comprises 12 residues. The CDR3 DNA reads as TGTGCCAGCAGCTTAGAGATAAGCTGCCAGTACTTC. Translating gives CASSLEISCQYF.

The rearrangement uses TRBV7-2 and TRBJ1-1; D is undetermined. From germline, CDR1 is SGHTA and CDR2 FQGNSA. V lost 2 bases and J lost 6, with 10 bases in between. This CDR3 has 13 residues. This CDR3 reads CASSLSLGPEAFF. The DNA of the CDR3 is TGTGCCAGCAGCTTAAGTCTGGGCCCTGAAGCTTTCTTT.

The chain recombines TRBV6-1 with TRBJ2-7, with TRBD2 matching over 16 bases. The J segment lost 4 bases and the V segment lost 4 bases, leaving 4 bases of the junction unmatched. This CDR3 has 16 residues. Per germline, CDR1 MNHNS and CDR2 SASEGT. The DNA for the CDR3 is TGTGCCAGCAGTGCTGGGACTAGCGGGAGGGGATACGAGCAGTACTTC. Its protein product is CASSAGTSGRGYEQYF.

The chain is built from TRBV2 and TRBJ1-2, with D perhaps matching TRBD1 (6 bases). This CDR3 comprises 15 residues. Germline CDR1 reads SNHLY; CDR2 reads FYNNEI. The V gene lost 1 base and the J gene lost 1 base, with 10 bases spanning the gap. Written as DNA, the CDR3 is TGTGCCAGCAGTGAAGGATACAGGGTTAACTATGGCTACACCTTC. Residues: CASSEGYRVNYGYTF.

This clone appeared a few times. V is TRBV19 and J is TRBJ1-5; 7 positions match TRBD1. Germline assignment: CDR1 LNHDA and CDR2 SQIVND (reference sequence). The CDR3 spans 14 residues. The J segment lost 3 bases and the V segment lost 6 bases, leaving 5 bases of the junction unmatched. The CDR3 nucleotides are TGTGCCAGTAGGCCCGGGACAGCCAATCAGCCCCAGCATTTT. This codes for CASRPGTANQPQHF.

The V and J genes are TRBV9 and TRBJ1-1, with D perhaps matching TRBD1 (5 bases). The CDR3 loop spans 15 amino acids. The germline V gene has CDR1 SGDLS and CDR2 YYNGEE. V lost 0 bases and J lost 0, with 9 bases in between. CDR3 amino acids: CASSVEVGVNTEAFF. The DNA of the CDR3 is TGTGCCAGCAGCGTAGAGGTAGGGGTGAACACTGAAGCTTTCTTT.

As DNA, the CDR3 is TGTGCCAGCAGGGCCAGGCCTTTCTACGAGCAGTACTTC. This encodes CASRARPFYEQYF. The rearrangement joins TRBV28 to TRBJ2-7, with D uncertain. This CDR3 is 13 amino acids long. The germline CDR1 and CDR2 sequences are MDHEN and SYDVKM. V lost 6 bases to trimming and J lost 3 bases, with 12 bases between them.

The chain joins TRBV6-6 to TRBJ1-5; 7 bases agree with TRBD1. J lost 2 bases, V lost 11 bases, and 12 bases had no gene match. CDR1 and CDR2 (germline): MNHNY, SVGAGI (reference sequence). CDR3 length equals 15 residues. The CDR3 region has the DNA TGTGCCGTGCAGGACGGGACAGTCGGCAATCAGCCCCAGCATTTT. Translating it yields CAVQDGTVGNQPQHF.

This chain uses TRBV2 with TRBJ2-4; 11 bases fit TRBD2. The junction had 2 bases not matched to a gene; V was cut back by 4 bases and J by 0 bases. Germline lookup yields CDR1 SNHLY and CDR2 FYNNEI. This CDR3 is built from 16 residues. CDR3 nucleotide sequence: TGTGCCAGCAGTGTGGGACTAGCGGTAGCCAAAAACATTCAGTACTTC. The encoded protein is CASSVGLAVAKNIQYF. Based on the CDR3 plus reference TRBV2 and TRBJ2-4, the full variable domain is EPEVTQTPSHQVTQMGQEVILRCVPISNHLYFYWYRQILGQKVEFLVSFYNNEISEKSEIFDDQFSVERPDGSNFTLKIRSTKLEDSAMYFCASSVGLAVAKNIQYFGAGTRLSVL.

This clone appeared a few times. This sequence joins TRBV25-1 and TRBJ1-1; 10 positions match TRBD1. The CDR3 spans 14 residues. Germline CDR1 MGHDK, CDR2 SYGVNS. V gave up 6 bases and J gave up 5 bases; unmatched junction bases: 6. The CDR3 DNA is TGTGCCAGCAGAGATGACAGGGGGCGGACTGAAGCTTTCTTT. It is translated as CASRDDRGRTEAFF.

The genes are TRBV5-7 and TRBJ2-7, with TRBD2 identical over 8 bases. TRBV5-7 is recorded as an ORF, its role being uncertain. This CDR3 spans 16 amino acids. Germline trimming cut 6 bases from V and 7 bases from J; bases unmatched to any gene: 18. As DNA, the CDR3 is TGTGCCAGCACCCGGAAGGGCCCGGCTAGCGGGCAAGAGCAGTACTTC. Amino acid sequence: CASTRKGPASGQEQYF.

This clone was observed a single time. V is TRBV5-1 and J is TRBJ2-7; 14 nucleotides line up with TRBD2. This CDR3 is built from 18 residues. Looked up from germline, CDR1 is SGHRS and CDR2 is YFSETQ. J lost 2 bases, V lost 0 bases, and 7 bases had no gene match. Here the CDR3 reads CASSLDSRTSGRTYEQYF. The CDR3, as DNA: TGCGCCAGCAGCTTGGATTCCCGGACTAGCGGGAGGACCTACGAGCAGTACTTC.

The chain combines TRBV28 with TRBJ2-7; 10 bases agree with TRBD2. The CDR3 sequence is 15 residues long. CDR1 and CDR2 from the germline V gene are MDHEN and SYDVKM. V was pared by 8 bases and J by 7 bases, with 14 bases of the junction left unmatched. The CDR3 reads CASVSSASGSGEQYF. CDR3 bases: TGTGCCAGCGTATCCTCTGCTAGCGGGAGTGGAGAGCAGTACTTC.

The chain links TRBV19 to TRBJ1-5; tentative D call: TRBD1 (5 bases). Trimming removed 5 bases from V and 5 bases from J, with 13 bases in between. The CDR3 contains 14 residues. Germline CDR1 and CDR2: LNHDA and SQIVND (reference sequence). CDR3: CASSVTVGDQPQHF. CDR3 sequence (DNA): TGTGCCAGTAGTGTGACAGTTGGGGATCAGCCCCAGCATTTT.

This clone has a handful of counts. The CDR3: CASSLVQGTDTQYF. CDR3 nucleotides: TGCGCCAGCAGCTTGGTACAGGGGACAGATACGCAGTATTTT. This chain connects TRBV5-1 to TRBJ2-3, with 7 bases aligning to TRBD1. Germline lookup yields CDR1 SGHRS and CDR2 YFSETQ. The CDR3 has 14 amino acids. V shed 0 bases and J 3 bases; nucleotides not matched to a gene: 1.

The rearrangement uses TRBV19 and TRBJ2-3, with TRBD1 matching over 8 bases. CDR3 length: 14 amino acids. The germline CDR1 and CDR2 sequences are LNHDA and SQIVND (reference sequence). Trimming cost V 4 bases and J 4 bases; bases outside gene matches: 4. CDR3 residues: CASSTGGAADTQYF. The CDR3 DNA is TGTGCCAGTAGTACAGGGGGCGCCGCAGATACGCAGTATTTT.

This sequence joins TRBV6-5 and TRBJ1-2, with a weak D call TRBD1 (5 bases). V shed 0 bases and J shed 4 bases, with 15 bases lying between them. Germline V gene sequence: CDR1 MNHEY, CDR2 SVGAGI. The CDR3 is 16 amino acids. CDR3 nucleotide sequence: TGTGCCAGCAGTTACTCCTTTTCGGGGGGGTCCTATGGCTACACCTTC. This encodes CASSYSFSGGSYGYTF.

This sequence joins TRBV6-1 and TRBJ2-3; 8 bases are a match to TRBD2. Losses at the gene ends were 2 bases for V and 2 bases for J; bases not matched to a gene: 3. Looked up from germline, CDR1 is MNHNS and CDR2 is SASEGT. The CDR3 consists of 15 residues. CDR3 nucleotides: TGTGCCAGCAGTGAACTACTAGCGGTCACAGATACGCAGTATTTT. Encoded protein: CASSELLAVTDTQYF.